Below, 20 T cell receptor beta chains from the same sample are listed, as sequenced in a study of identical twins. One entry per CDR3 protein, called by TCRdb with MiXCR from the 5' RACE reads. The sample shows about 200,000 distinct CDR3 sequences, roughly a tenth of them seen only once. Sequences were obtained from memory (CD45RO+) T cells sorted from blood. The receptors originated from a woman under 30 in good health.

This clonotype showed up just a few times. CDR3 protein: CASSPGGGASYTGELFF. The CDR3 nucleotides are TGTGCCAGCTCACCAGGCGGGGGGGCCTCCTACACCGGGGAGCTGTTTTTT. The chain combines TRBV18 with TRBJ2-2, with TRBD2 matching 9 bases. CDR1 and CDR2 from the germline V gene are KGHSH and LQKENI. The length of the CDR3 is 17 residues. After removal of 2 bases from V and 3 bases from J, the junction contained 7 bases not matched to a gene.

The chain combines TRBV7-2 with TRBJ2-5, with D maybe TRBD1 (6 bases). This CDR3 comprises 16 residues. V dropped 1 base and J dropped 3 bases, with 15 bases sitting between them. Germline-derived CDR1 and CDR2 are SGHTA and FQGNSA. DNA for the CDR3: TGTGCCAGCAGCTTAGTATCTGGCAGGGGCGAAGAGACCCAGTACTTC. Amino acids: CASSLVSGRGEETQYF.

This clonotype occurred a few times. CDR3 nucleotide sequence: TGTGCCAGCTTTGACAGGAGAGGATACGAGCAGTACTTC. Translating gives CASFDRRGYEQYF. V and J are TRBV28 and TRBJ2-7, with a tentative D call TRBD1 (6 bases). The CDR3 length is 13 residues. Germline V lookup: CDR1 MDHEN, CDR2 SYDVKM. Trimming took 8 bases from V and 4 from J, leaving 15 bases between them.

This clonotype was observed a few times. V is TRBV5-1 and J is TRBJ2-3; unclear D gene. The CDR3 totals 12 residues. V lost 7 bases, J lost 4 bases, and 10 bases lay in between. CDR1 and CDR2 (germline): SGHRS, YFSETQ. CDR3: CASSVNSDTQYF. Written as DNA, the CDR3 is TGCGCCAGCTCGGTCAACTCAGATACGCAGTATTTT.

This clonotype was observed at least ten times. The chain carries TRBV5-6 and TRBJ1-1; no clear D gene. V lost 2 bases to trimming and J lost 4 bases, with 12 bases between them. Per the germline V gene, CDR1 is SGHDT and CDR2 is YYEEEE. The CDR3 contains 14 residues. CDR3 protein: CASSFNIRSTEAFF. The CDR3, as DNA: TGTGCCAGCAGCTTTAACATTAGGAGCACTGAAGCTTTCTTT.

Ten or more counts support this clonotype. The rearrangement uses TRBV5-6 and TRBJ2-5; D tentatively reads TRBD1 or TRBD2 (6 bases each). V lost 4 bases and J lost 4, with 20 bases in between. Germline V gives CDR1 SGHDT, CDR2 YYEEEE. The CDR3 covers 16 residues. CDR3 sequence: CASSPTLRGGRETQYF. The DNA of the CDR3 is TGTGCCAGCAGCCCTACCCTGAGAGGGGGGCGAGAGACCCAGTACTTC.

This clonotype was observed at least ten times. CDR3 region: CASSRNTGPMNTEAFF. In DNA, the CDR3 is TGTGCCAGCAGCCGAAATACAGGGCCCATGAACACTGAAGCTTTCTTT. The rearrangement links TRBV3-1 to TRBJ1-1; TRBD1 is a possible D gene (6 bases). Trimming removed 4 bases at V and 0 bases at J, with 15 bases between. This CDR3 has 16 residues. Per the germline V gene, CDR1 is LGHDT and CDR2 is YNNKEL (reference sequence).

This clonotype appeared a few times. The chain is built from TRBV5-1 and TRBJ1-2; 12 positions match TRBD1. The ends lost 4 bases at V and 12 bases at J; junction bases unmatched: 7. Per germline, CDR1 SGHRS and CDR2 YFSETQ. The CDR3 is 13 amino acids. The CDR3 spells CASSIGTGGSDTF. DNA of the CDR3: TGCGCCAGCAGCATAGGGACAGGGGGCTCGGACACCTTC.

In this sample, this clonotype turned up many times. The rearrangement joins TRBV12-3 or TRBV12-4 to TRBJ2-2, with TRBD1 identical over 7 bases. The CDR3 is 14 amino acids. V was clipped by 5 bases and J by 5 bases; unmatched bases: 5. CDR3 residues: CASSGQAGTGELFF. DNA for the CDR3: TGTGCCAGCAGTGGACAGGCTGGGACCGGGGAGCTGTTTTTT.

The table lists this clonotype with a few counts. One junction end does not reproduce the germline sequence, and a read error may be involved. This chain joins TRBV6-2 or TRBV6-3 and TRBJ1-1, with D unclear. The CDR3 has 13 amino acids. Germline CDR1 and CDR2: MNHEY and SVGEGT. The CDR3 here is CASSLGPNSEAFF. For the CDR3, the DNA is TGTGCCAGCAGTTTAGGACCGAACAGTGAAGCTTTCTTT.

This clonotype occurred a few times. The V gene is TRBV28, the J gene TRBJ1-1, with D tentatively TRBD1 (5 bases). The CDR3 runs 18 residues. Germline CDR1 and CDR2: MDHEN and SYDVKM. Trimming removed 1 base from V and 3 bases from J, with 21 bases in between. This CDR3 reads CASSLSLNNRGAHTEAFF. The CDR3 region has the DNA TGTGCCAGCAGTTTATCCCTCAATAATCGGGGCGCCCACACTGAAGCTTTCTTT.

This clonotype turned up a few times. The CDR3 bases are TGCGCCAGCAGCTTGACGGCTAGCGGGGGCTCCTACGAGCAGTACTTC. Translating it yields CASSLTASGGSYEQYF. This chain links TRBV5-1 with TRBJ2-7, with TRBD2 matching 10 bases. Germline trimming cut 1 base from V and 0 bases from J; bases unmatched to any gene: 4. Germline-derived CDR1 and CDR2 are SGHRS and YFSETQ. The CDR3 is made up of 16 amino acids. Full variable domain (missing parts from reference TRBV5-1 and TRBJ2-7): KAGVTQTPRYLIKTRGQQVTLSCSPISGHRSVSWYQQTPGQGLQFLFEYFSETQRNKGNFPGRFSGRQFSNSRSEMNVSTLELGDSALYLCASSLTASGGSYEQYFGPGTRLTVT.

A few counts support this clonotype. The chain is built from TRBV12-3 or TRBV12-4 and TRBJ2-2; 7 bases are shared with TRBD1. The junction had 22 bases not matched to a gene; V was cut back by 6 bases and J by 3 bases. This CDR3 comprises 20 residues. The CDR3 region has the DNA TGTGCCAGCAGGGGATTGAACAGGGGTACGGCCTACCAACACACCGGGGAGCTGTTTTTT. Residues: CASRGLNRGTAYQHTGELFF.

DNA of the CDR3: TGTGCCAGCAGTTACGGGGGAATGAACACTGAAGCTTTCTTT. Translating it yields CASSYGGMNTEAFF. This sequence joins TRBV6-5 and TRBJ1-1; TRBD1 is a possible D gene (5 bases). CDR1 MNHEY and CDR2 SVGAGI come from the germline V gene. The CDR3 loop spans 14 amino acids. The germline V and J ends were trimmed by 2 bases and 0 bases, with 7 bases remaining between them.

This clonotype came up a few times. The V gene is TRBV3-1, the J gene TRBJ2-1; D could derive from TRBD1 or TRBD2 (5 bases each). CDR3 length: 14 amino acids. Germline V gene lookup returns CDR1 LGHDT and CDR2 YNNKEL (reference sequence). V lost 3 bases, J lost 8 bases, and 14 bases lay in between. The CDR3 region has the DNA TGTGCCAGCAGCCATACATCGGGGCCGCATGAGCAGTTCTTC. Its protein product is CASSHTSGPHEQFF.

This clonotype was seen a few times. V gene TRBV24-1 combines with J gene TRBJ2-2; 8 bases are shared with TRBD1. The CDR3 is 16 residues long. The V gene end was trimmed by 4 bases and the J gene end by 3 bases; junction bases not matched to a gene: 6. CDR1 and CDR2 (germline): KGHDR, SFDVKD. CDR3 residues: CATSDTGTGYTGELFF. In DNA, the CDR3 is TGTGCCACCAGTGACACCGGGACAGGTTACACCGGGGAGCTGTTTTTT.

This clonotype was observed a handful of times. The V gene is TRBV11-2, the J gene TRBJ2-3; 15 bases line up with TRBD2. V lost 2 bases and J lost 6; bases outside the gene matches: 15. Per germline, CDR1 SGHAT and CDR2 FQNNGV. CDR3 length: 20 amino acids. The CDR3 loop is CASSLWGLAGGADPSDTQYF. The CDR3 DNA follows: TGTGCCAGCAGCTTATGGGGACTAGCGGGAGGCGCTGACCCCTCCGATACGCAGTATTTT.

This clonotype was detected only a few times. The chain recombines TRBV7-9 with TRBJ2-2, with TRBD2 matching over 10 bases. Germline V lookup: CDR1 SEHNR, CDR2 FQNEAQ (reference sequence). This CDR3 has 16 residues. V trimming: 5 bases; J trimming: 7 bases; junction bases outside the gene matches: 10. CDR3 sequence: CASSAGLAGVFGELFF. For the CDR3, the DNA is TGTGCCAGCAGCGCGGGCCTAGCGGGAGTGTTCGGGGAGCTGTTTTTT.

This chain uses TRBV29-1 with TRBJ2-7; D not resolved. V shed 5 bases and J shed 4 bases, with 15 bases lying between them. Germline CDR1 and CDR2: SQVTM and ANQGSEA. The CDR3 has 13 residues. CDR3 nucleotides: TGCAGCGTTCGGATAATCAACGGGTACGAGCAGTACTTC. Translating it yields CSVRIINGYEQYF.

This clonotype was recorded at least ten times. The CDR3 sequence: CASSVWDLVNEQFF. The DNA for the CDR3 is TGTGCCAGCAGCGTATGGGACTTGGTCAATGAGCAGTTCTTC. This rearrangement joins TRBV7-2 to TRBJ2-1, with D perhaps TRBD2 (6 bases). The CDR3 sequence is 14 residues long. The germline V gene has CDR1 SGHTA and CDR2 FQGNSA. V was trimmed by 5 bases and J by 6 bases, leaving 14 bases between them.